This T cell receptor (beta chain) was obtained from a study of blood T cell repertoires in COVID-19. Study summary: Samples came from the United States, Italy and Spain, spanning acute and convalescent COVID-19.

Profiled with immunoSEQ multiplex PCR; TCRdb holds only in-frame clones, not every one. The sample records 55,000 to 80,000 clones, around 80% being singletons. A Seattle source enrolled patients during active infection and followed them longitudinally. Sequenced input: peripheral blood. This receptor was obtained from a man aged 60-69 years with COVID-19, enrolled during active disease.

CDR3 loop: CASSPGTTYEQYF. The CDR3 DNA sequence: TGTGCCAGCTCACCCGGGACTACCTACGAGCAGTACTTC. The rearrangement joins TRBV18 to TRBJ2-7; 7 bases line up with TRBD2. The CDR3 totals 13 residues. Germline trimming cut 3 bases from V and 2 bases from J; bases unmatched to any gene: 1. CDR1 is KGHSH, CDR2 LQKENI, per germline.